This TCR beta chain was captured by sequencing in a study of response to subunit inactivated influenza vaccine. TCRdb re-called the RT-PCR reads through MiXCR, storing one row per CDR3 protein. The sample records some 550,000 distinct CDR3 sequences, 20% to 25% being singletons. Germline V gene data show CDR1 as SGHDT and CDR2 as YYEEEE. V lost 0 bases to trimming and J lost 6 bases, with 10 bases between them. The CDR3 is 15 residues long. This sample also belongs to another study, concerning T cells expressing NK-cell markers. Per that paper: The authors made TCR beta cDNA libraries by 5'RACE template switching. This switching added a universal primer site and UMIs. The sequencing cohort of eight donors included seven HCMV-seropositive individuals and one seronegative individual. Restriction of the sorted population to alpha-beta TCR T cells was achieved in several experiments with an anti-gamma-delta TCR antibody. Six or seven donors carried dominant NKG2C+ clonotypes that made up about 1.0-7.5% of their CD8+ T cells. Once again these clonotypes came out on top in the CD3+CD56-NKG2C+ fraction of a few donors.

The chain recombines TRBV5-6 with TRBJ1-6, with TRBD1 as a possible D gene (5 bases). The sequence came from a man between 50 and 59 years old who received an inactivated influenza vaccine. The sample in question was CD4+ T cells sorted from PBMCs, obtained roughly 12 days after vaccination. The CDR3 coding sequence is TGTGCCAGCAGCTTGGAGGCAGGGCCTAATTCACCCCTCCACTTT. This translates into CASSLEAGPNSPLHF.